These 22 T cell receptor beta chains share one sample of origin, sequenced in a study of blood T cell repertoires in COVID-19. TCRdb's copy holds only in-frame clones and misses some; the assay was immunoSEQ multiplex PCR. The data show about 21,000 clones, with 91% seen just once and around 7% held by the top ten. The sequenced sample consisted of peripheral blood. These receptors were collected from a man aged 70-80 years with active COVID-19.

The gene calls are TRBV6-1 and TRBJ1-5, with unresolved D. Looked up from germline, CDR1 is MNHNS and CDR2 is SASEGT. The germline V and J ends were trimmed by 0 bases and 6 bases, with 9 bases remaining between them. The CDR3 covers 14 residues. The CDR3 loop is CASSEALVVQPQHF. The CDR3 coding sequence is TGTGCCAGCAGTGAAGCGCTTGTAGTTCAGCCCCAGCATTTT.

The chain joins TRBV29-1 to TRBJ2-2; D is unclear. The germline gives CDR1 SQVTM, CDR2 ANQGSEA. The CDR3 contains 14 residues. V dropped 5 bases and J dropped 0 bases, with 10 bases sitting between them. The CDR3 loop is CSVKTYANTGELFF. CDR3 sequence (DNA): TGCAGCGTTAAGACATACGCGAACACCGGGGAGCTGTTTTTT.

The sample holds a few counts of this clone. The rearrangement links TRBV19 to TRBJ1-5, with D hard to call. The CDR3 extends over 16 amino acids. Germline loops: CDR1 LNHDA, CDR2 SQIVND (reference sequence). Trimming stripped 5 bases from V and 0 bases from J, with 14 bases between. CDR3 nucleotides: TGTGCCAGTAGTCAGACTAACTTATATAGCAATCAGCCCCAGCATTTT. Translated, it gives CASSQTNLYSNQPQHF.

V usage is TRBV7-9 and J usage is TRBJ2-1; D unclear. Between the trimmed V and J ends, which lost 5 bases and 2 bases, there was a span of 7 bases. This CDR3 comprises 13 residues. Germline CDR1 is SEHNR and CDR2 is FQNEAQ (reference sequence). The CDR3 DNA sequence: TGTGCCAGCAGCCCCTCGGCCTACAATGAGCAGTTCTTC. Amino acids: CASSPSAYNEQFF.

With regard to this clone: The DNA is left out, because the CDR3 cannot be placed on it with certainty; the CDR3 is given as TCRdb lists it. The chain uses TRBV5-8 and TRBJ1-5. The germline V gene has CDR1 SGHTS and CDR2 YDEGEE. Ends included, the CDR3 has 15 residues. The CDR3 loop reads CASSFGSGTNQPQHF.

In its sample, this clone was seen once. J is TRBJ2-1 and V is TRBV27, with 10 bases fitting TRBD2. The V gene's germline CDR1 is MNHEY and CDR2 SMNVEV (reference sequence). The CDR3 consists of 18 residues. The ends lost 2 bases at V and 0 bases at J; junction bases unmatched: 7. The CDR3 DNA sequence: TGTGCCAGCAGTTTAGGGCTAGCGGGGGCTCTCTCCTACAATGAGCAGTTCTTC. This sequence encodes CASSLGLAGALSYNEQFF.

The chain links TRBV9 to TRBJ2-5, with TRBD1 identical over 8 bases. V trimming: 0 bases; J trimming: 2 bases; junction bases outside the gene matches: 0. The CDR3 sequence is 14 residues long. Germline assignment: CDR1 SGDLS and CDR2 YYNGEE. The CDR3 nucleotides read TGTGCCAGCAGCGTAGGACAGGGGCAAGAGACCCAGTACTTC. Amino acid sequence: CASSVGQGQETQYF.

This rearrangement joins TRBV6-1 to TRBJ1-1; 9 bases map to TRBD1. The CDR3 runs to 18 residues. The V and J ends lost 2 bases and 1 base, in that order; junction bases with no gene match: 11. From germline, CDR1 is MNHNS and CDR2 SASEGT. CDR3 residues: CASSEKNIGTGWNTEAFF. DNA of the CDR3: TGTGCCAGCAGTGAAAAAAACATAGGGACAGGGTGGAACACTGAAGCTTTCTTT.

This chain uses TRBV18 with TRBJ1-1; possible D gene TRBD1, 6 bases. From germline, CDR1 is KGHSH and CDR2 LQKENI. V was clipped by 3 bases and J by 4 bases, with 12 bases between them. This CDR3 contains 14 residues. CDR3 amino acids: CASSPAGAGTEAFF. The CDR3 DNA reads TGTGCCAGCTCACCGGCGGGGGCGGGCACTGAAGCTTTCTTT.

This chain joins TRBV2 and TRBJ1-1; no clear D. The germline CDR1 and CDR2 sequences are SNHLY and FYNNEI. Trimming took off 7 bases at V and 0 bases at J, with 9 bases between the two ends. CDR3 length: 13 amino acids. The CDR3 here is CASKQIMNTEAFF. The CDR3 bases are TGTGCCAGCAAACAGATCATGAACACTGAAGCTTTCTTT.

The chain is built from TRBV3-1 (or the pseudogene TRBV3-2) and TRBJ2-1, with 11 bases lining up with TRBD1. In germline, CDR1 is LGHDT, CDR2 YNNKEL (reference sequence). CDR3 length: 15 residues. V lost 4 bases, J lost 6 bases, and 5 bases stayed unmatched. In DNA form, the CDR3 reads TGTGCCAGCAGCCTAGGGACAGGGGGGGTCAATGAGCAGTTCTTC. It translates to CASSLGTGGVNEQFF.

The genes are TRBV15 and TRBJ2-2, with no clear D. CDR1 and CDR2 (germline): LNHNV, YYDKDF (reference sequence). The CDR3 length is 13 residues. The ends were cut back, 7 bases at V and 7 bases at J, with 13 bases in the middle. The CDR3 loop is CATKAFQDGELFF. The CDR3 DNA reads TGTGCCACCAAGGCGTTCCAGGACGGGGAGCTGTTTTTT.

The chain recombines TRBV7-2 with TRBJ2-2; 12 bases align to TRBD2. CDR1 SGHTA and CDR2 FQGNSA come from the germline V gene. V lost 2 bases, J lost 2 bases, and 6 bases stayed unmatched. The CDR3 runs 18 residues. The CDR3 protein is CASSLFLTSGGNTGELFF. CDR3 DNA: TGTGCCAGCAGCTTATTTTTGACTAGCGGGGGTAACACCGGGGAGCTGTTTTTT.

The chain employs TRBV18 and TRBJ1-1; D possibly corresponds to TRBD1 (5 bases). CDR1 and CDR2 from the germline V gene are KGHSH and LQKENI. Trimming pared 3 bases from V and 5 bases from J, leaving 13 bases between. This CDR3 is built from 14 residues. Written as DNA, the CDR3 is TGTGCCAGCTCACCTGGGGCAGCTAAGACTGAAGCTTTCTTT. Translating gives CASSPGAAKTEAFF.

This clone is a singleton in its sample. The chain links TRBV5-1 to TRBJ1-6; 9 bases match TRBD1. The CDR3 spans 17 residues. V was pared by 0 bases and J by 8 bases, with 9 bases of the junction left unmatched. The germline V gene has CDR1 SGHRS and CDR2 YFSETQ. In nucleotides, the CDR3 is TGCGCCAGCAGCTTGGGAGGGACAGGGCAGGGTTATTCACCCCTCCACTTT. Translating gives CASSLGGTGQGYSPLHF.

The rearrangement links TRBV2 to TRBJ1-2, with D maybe TRBD1 (5 bases). The germline V gene has CDR1 SNHLY and CDR2 FYNNEI. V was pared by 5 bases and J by 7 bases, with 20 bases between. The CDR3 totals 15 residues. CDR3 in amino acids: CASSTYLKTAGGYTF. CDR3 DNA sequence: TGTGCCAGCAGTACTTATCTGAAGACAGCGGGTGGCTACACCTTC.

The chain joins TRBV4-2 to TRBJ2-2, with D perhaps matching TRBD2 (6 bases). Germline assignment: CDR1 LGHNA and CDR2 YNFKEQ. The CDR3 is made up of 14 amino acids. The germline V and J ends were trimmed by 5 bases and 5 bases, with 12 bases remaining between them. In DNA, the CDR3 is TGTGCCAGCAGCGGGCGACTAGGAACCGGGGAGCTGTTTTTT. It specifies CASSGRLGTGELFF.

The chain links TRBV15 to TRBJ2-1; 11 nucleotides align to TRBD2. V lost 0 bases to trimming and J lost 4 bases; unmatched junction nucleotides: 8. This CDR3 region has 18 residues. The germline V gene encodes CDR1 LNHNV and CDR2 YYDKDF (reference sequence). In nucleotides, the CDR3 is TGTGCCACCAGCAGAGAACTAGCGGGAGTGGCAGGATACAATGAGCAGTTCTTC. Its translation is CATSRELAGVAGYNEQFF.

This chain links TRBV3-1 (or the pseudogene TRBV3-2) with TRBJ2-1; 7 nucleotides match TRBD2. Losses at the gene ends were 4 bases for V and 2 bases for J; bases not matched to a gene: 14. From germline, CDR1 is LGHDT and CDR2 YNNKEL (reference sequence). CDR3 length: 18 residues. CDR3 sequence reads: CASSPDTLAGPTYNEQFF. The CDR3 DNA reads as TGTGCCAGCAGCCCGGACACCTTAGCGGGTCCCACCTACAATGAGCAGTTCTTC.

This clone was found once. The V and J genes are TRBV14 and TRBJ2-2; D is unclear. This CDR3 region has 14 residues. Germline loops: CDR1 SGHDN, CDR2 FVKESK. Trimming removed 2 bases from V and 5 bases from J, with 9 bases in between. In nucleotides, the CDR3 is TGTGCCAGCAGCCAACTCCCAGGTACCGGGGAGCTGTTTTTT. Its translation is CASSQLPGTGELFF.

The chain has TRBV30 and TRBJ2-6, with D unclear. Germline loops: CDR1 GTSNPN, CDR2 SVGIG (reference sequence). The CDR3 consists of 14 residues. Trimming cost V 8 bases and J 0 bases, with 11 bases left between them. As DNA, the CDR3 is TGTGCCCGAAAACAGCTCTCTGGGGCCAACGTCCTGACTTTC. Protein: CARKQLSGANVLTF.

This clone has a single count. This rearrangement joins TRBV5-1 to TRBJ2-7; possibly TRBD2 for D (5 bases). Between the trimmed V and J ends, which lost 3 bases and 5 bases, there was a span of 12 bases. The CDR3 runs 13 residues. The germline V gene has CDR1 SGHRS and CDR2 YFSETQ. CDR3 in DNA: TGCGCCAGCAGCTCCCGGGAAGGAAACGAGCAGTACTTC. It translates to CASSSREGNEQYF.